This TCR beta chain was documented in a study of blood T cell repertoires in COVID-19. Study context: Donors in the United States, Italy and Spain gave samples during acute or convalescent COVID-19. The analysed material was cDNA or gDNA that came from T cells, B-cell-depleted T cells, or PBMCs.

Trimming cost V 5 bases and J 6 bases, with 14 bases left between them. CDR3 length: 13 amino acids. Germline V lookup: CDR1 MNHEY, CDR2 SMNVEV (reference sequence). Enrollees, about 18 to 90 years old, lived in 24 US areas. TCRdb's table, derived via immunoSEQ multiplex PCR, lists solely in-frame clones and lacks some. The sample carries around 270,000 clones, 88% recorded once. Input material: PBMCs or T cells enriched from blood (not recorded which). V and J are TRBV27 and TRBJ2-7; possibly TRBD1 for D (6 bases). The origin of this receptor is a woman aged 40-49 years who had been exposed to COVID-19. CDR3 sequence (DNA): TGTGCCAGCAGTATTGTCAGGGGCACCGAGCAGTACTTC. It translates to CASSIVRGTEQYF.